Sequencing of this TCR beta chain was carried out in a study of breast tumors, draining lymph nodes, adjacent tissues. General observations from the study: The lymph node origin of tumor T cells was framed as consistent with a hypothesis, not demonstrated. Findings are consistent with lymph node origin and intratumoral expansion of most tumor T cells.

In TCRdb, the multiplex PCR reads were re-called with MiXCR into one record per CDR3 protein. This table holds 150,000 to 200,000 distinct CDR3 sequences, about 32% found once. Trimming removed 7 bases at V and 7 bases at J, with 11 bases between. The CDR3 covers 12 residues. Germline V gene data show CDR1 as MNHEY and CDR2 as SVGEGT. Samples came from axillary lymph nodes draining the breast cancer. As concerns this clonotype: Its antigen remains unknown.

Input material: axillary lymph node tissue. This TCR was recovered from a female donor with breast cancer. Some clones in this sample may be carry-over from other donors' samples. V gene TRBV6-2 or TRBV6-3 combines with J gene TRBJ2-1; D is undetermined. CDR3 in DNA: TGTGCCAGCATGAGAGGTGGGAATGAGCAGTTCTTC. Translated: CASMRGGNEQFF.